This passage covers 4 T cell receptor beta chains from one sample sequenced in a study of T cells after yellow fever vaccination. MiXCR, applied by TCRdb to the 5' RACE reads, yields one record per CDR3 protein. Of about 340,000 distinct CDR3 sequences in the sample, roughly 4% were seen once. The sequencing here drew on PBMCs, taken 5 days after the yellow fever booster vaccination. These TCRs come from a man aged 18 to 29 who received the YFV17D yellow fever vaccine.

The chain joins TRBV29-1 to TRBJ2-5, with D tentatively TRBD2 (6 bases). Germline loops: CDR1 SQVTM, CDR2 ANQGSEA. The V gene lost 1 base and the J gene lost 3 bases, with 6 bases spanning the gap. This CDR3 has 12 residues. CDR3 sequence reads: CSVEASEETQYF. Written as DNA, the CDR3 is TGCAGCGTTGAAGCTAGCGAAGAGACCCAGTACTTC. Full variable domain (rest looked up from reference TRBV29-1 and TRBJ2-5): SAVISQKPSRDICQRGTSLTIQCQVDSQVTMMFWYRQQPGQSLTLIATANQGSEATYESGFVIDKFPISRPNLTFSTLTVSNMSPEDSSIYLCSVEASEETQYFGPGTRLLVL.

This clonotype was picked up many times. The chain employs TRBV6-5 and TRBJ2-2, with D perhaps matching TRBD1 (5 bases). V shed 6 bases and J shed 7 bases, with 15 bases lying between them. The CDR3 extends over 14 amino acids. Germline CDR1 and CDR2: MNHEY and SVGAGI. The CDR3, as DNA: TGTGCCAGCAGACTCGCTAGGGGTTTCGGGGAGCTGTTTTTT. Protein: CASRLARGFGELFF.

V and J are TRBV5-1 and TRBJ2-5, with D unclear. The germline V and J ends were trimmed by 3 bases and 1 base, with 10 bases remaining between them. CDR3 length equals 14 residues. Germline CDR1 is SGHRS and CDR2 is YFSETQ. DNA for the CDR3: TGCGCCAGCAGCTCCGGAAGTACCCAAGAGACCCAGTACTTC. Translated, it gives CASSSGSTQETQYF.

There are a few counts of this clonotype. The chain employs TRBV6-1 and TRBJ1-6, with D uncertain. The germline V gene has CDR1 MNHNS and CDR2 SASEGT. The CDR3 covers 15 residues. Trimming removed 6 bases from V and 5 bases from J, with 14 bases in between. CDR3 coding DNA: TGTGCCAGCAGGGACTGGAAGGGTGATAATTCACCCCTCCACTTT. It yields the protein CASRDWKGDNSPLHF.